The TCR beta chain under discussion was sequenced for a study of response to subunit inactivated influenza vaccine. Study-level points and caveats: Authors suggested each seasonal influenza vaccination recruits few new T cells.

On this clonotype: Its antigen is unidentified.

CDR3 length equals 17 residues. Per germline, CDR1 LGHDT and CDR2 YNNKEL (reference sequence). J gave up 4 bases and V 0 bases, and 6 bases lay outside the gene matches. TCRdb itself ran the RT-PCR reads through MiXCR, one entry per CDR3 protein. The table records around 190,000 distinct CDR3 sequences, approximately 15% of them present only once. The chain employs TRBV3-1 and TRBJ1-5, with TRBD1 matching over 10 bases. The sample was CD8+ T cells sorted from PBMCs, taken about 5 days after vaccination. This receptor was obtained from a man aged 50 to 60 who received an inactivated influenza vaccine. The CDR3 nucleotides are TGTGCCAGCAGCCAAGATGGGGGACAGGGGAGGAATCAGCCCCAGCATTTT. Its translation: CASSQDGGQGRNQPQHF.